This T cell receptor (beta chain) was retrieved from a study of cytomegalovirus exposure and HLA in healthy donors. Study summary: An early release of data contained about 85 million unique TCRs, which came from HLA-typed donors. The study, taken as a whole, reports: Sequences of the TCR beta chain were said to predict the HLA-A and HLA-B alleles of most subjects accurately. Cytomegalovirus association was assigned to 170 or so TCR beta chains.

Primers for the PCR totalled 60 Vbeta and 13 Jbeta. Using immunoSEQ multiplex PCR, the repertoire was profiled, and TCRdb retains in-frame clones only, with some absent. Of 110,000 or so clones listed, 76% were seen once; the top ten hold around 10%. Comment on this clone: The antigen is undetermined.

The CDR3 spans 15 residues. Looked up from germline, CDR1 is SGHKS and CDR2 is YYEKEE (reference sequence). Trimming pared 3 bases from V and 0 bases from J, leaving 11 bases between. This clonotype originated in a middle-aged woman in good health and CMV-seropositive. The source material was PBMCs. The chain carries TRBV5-5 and TRBJ2-3, with a possible D match to TRBD2 (6 bases). The CDR3 sequence: CASSSSGDSTDTQYF. The CDR3, as DNA: TGTGCCAGCAGCTCATCGGGGGACAGCACAGATACGCAGTATTTT.